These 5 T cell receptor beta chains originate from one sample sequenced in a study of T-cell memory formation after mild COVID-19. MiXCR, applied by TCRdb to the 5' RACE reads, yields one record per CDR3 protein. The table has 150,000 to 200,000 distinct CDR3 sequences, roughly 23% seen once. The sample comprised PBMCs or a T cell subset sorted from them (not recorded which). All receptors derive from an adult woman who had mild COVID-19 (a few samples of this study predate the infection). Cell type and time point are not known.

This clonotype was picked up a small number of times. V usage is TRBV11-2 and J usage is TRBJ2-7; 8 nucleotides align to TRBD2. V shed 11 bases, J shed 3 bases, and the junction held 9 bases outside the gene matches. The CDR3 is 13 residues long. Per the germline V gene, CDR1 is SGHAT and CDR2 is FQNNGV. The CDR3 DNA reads TGTGCCTCCTCTGTGACTAGCGACTACGAGCAGTACTTC. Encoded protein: CASSVTSDYEQYF.

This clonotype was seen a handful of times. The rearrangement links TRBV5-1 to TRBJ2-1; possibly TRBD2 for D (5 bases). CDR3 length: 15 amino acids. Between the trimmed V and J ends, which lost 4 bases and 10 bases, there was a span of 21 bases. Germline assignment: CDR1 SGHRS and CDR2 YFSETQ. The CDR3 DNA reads TGCGCCAGCAGCCACGGCAAGGGAGCCGGGGTAGAGCAGTTCTTC. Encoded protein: CASSHGKGAGVEQFF.

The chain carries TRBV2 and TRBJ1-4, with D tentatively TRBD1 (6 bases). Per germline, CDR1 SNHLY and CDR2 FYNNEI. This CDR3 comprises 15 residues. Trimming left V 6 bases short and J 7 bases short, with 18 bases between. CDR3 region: CASRPTGTTGEKLFF. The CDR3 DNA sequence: TGTGCCAGCAGACCCACCGGGACAACGGGTGAAAAACTGTTTTTT.

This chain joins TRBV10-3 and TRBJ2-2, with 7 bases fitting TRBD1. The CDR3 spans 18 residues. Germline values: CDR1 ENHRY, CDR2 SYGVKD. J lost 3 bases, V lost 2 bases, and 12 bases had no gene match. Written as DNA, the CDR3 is TGTGCCATCAGTGAGCCCAAATCCGGGACAGATGACACCGGGGAGCTGTTTTTT. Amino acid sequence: CAISEPKSGTDDTGELFF.

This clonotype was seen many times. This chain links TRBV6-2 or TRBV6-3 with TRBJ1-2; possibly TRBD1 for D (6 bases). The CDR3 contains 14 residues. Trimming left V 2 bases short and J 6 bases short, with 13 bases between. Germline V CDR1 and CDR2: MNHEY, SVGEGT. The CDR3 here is CASSYAGPGDGYTF. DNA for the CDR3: TGTGCCAGCAGTTACGCCGGGCCAGGGGATGGCTACACCTTC.